The present entry profiles one TCR beta chain with its context. Its antigen is currently unknown. TCR beta libraries were made by quantitative 5'-RACE with molecular barcodes. TCRdb independently ran MiXCR on the 5' RACE reads; one entry per CDR3 protein. The sample holds roughly 700,000 distinct CDR3 sequences, over 15% seen once. The CDR3 contains 15 residues. J was trimmed by 3 bases and V by 4 bases; bases with no gene match: 6. CDR1 is SGHTA and CDR2 is FQGNSA in the germline V gene. This specimen belongs to a study of CD8 T cells in ankylosing spondylitis. Study-level results: Clones linked to disease, bearing a CD8+ phenotype, were relatively rare in peripheral blood. Disease-linked clones were reportedly significantly enriched in matched ankylosing spondylitis synovial fluid. Earlier authors reported some of these motif variants in reactive arthritis synovial fluid and blood. For ankylosing spondylitis blood, a TCR beta motif of fewer than 10 highly homologous variants appeared characteristic.

The chain employs TRBV7-2 and TRBJ2-7; 10 bases map to TRBD2. Sequenced sample: blood, either unsorted or a sorted T cell fraction (not recorded which). This sequence was found in a male donor with ankylosing spondylitis. CDR3 nucleotides: TGTGCCAGCAGCTCCCCCGGGACTAGCGACTACGAGCAGTACTTC. Translated, it gives CASSSPGTSDYEQYF.